This T cell receptor beta chain was found in a study of blood T cell repertoires in COVID-19. Background on the study: The samples span acute and convalescent COVID-19 from the United States, Italy and Spain. The analysed material was cDNA or gDNA that came from T cells, B-cell-depleted T cells, or PBMCs.

Authors' processing steps: Nucleated cell counts were estimated from reference gene primer amplification. Some clones are missing from TCRdb's copy, which holds only in-frame ones; the method was immunoSEQ multiplex PCR. That table gives V, J and clone size, and the DNA gave D and trimming. The sample shows more than 150,000 clones, around 87% of them seen only once. Germline CDR1 reads SQVTM; CDR2 reads ANQGSEA. V dropped 8 bases and J dropped 1; count of bases not matched to a gene: 4. The CDR3 is made up of 12 amino acids. Those enrolled in Seattle joined during active infection and were followed longitudinally afterward.

The sample consisted of peripheral blood. The chain is built from TRBV29-1 and TRBJ1-1, with TRBD1 matching 7 bases. The sequence was obtained from a man between 60 and 75 years old with COVID-19, enrolled during active disease. Here the CDR3 DNA reads TGCAGCTCTGGGACAGCGAACACTGAAGCTTTCTTT. Its translation is CSSGTANTEAFF. Looking up the rest from reference TRBV29-1 and TRBJ1-1 gives the full variable domain: SAVISQKPSRDICQRGTSLTIQCQVDSQVTMMFWYRQQPGQSLTLIATANQGSEATYESGFVIDKFPISRPNLTFSTLTVSNMSPEDSSIYLCSSGTANTEAFFGQGTRLTVV.